The clone carrying this T cell receptor beta chain is a singleton in its sample. Its specificity is unknown. V was trimmed by 5 bases and J by 1 base, leaving 22 bases between them. Per the germline V gene, CDR1 is SGHRS and CDR2 is YFSETQ. The CDR3 is 19 amino acids. This sample is drawn from a study of shared clonotypes between healthy human individuals. Whole-study context: Used for every donor were three CD4 naive, three CD4 memory, two CD8 naive and one CD8 memory plate.

General observations from the study: Rarefaction analysis demonstrated incomplete sorted-subset sequencing notwithstanding large depth.

Naive-designated CD8 cells lacked CD45RO, were positively enriched for CCR7, and omitted terminally differentiated effector memory CD45RA+ cells. Each sorted subset replicate got 200 ng genomic DNA, 25,000 to 35,000 genomes. Clones were read by immunoSEQ multiplex PCR, and TCRdb kept only the in-frame ones, dropping some. The table includes about 2 million clones, about 95% detected once. Material for sequencing was naive CD8+ T cells sorted from blood. V and J are TRBV5-1 and TRBJ2-6, with D possibly TRBD2 on 5 matching bases. This TCR was recovered from a young man in good health. The DNA for the CDR3 is TGCGCCAGCAGTTCTTCCAGTACCTCCCCGGGGTCTGGGGCCAACGTCCTGACTTTC. Translating it yields CASSSSSTSPGSGANVLTF.